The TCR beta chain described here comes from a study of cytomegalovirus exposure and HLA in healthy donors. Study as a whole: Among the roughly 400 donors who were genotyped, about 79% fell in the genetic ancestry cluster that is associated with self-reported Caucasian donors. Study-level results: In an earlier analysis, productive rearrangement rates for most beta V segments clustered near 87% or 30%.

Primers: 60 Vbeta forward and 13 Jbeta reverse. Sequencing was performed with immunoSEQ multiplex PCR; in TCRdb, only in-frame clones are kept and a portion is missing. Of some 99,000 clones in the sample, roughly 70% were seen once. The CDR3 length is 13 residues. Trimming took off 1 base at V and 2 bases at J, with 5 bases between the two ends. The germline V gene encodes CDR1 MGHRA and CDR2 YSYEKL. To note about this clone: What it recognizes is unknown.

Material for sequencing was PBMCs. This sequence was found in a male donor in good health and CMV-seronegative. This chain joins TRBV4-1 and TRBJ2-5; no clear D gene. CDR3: CASSQGQQETQYF. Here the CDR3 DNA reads TGCGCCAGCAGCCAAGGCCAGCAAGAGACCCAGTACTTC.